This entry lists 22 T cell receptor beta chains sequenced from one sample in a study of human T cells and chemical hapten exposure. This sample's time point: pre-sensitization, week 0. Stated treatment: therapeutic diphenylcyclopropenone sensitization with weekly scalp DPC. One entry per CDR3 protein, called by TCRdb with MiXCR from the RACE reads. Of about 300,000 distinct CDR3 sequences in the sample, approximately 5.8% were seen once. The sample was whole blood, taken in connection with sensitization to the hapten diphenylcyclopropenone (DPC). These receptors were collected from a woman aged 18-29 years with alopecia areata. Some clones in this sample may be carry-over from other donors' samples.

This clonotype was observed many times. V usage is TRBV3-1 and J usage is TRBJ2-5; 7 positions agree with TRBD1. Germline V CDR1 and CDR2: LGHDT, YNNKEL (reference sequence). J gave up 1 base and V 5 bases, and 7 bases lay outside the gene matches. The CDR3 length is 15 residues. This CDR3 is CASSYYRGGQETQYF. CDR3 nucleotides: TGTGCCAGCAGCTATTACAGGGGCGGCCAAGAGACCCAGTACTTC.

This clonotype was detected ten times or more. This rearrangement joins TRBV7-2 to TRBJ1-5, with 8 nucleotides matching TRBD1. Per germline, CDR1 SGHTA and CDR2 FQGNSA. V gave up 4 bases and J gave up 6 bases; unmatched junction bases: 2. The CDR3 loop spans 13 amino acids. CDR3 protein: CASSYRGGQPQHF. The DNA for the CDR3 is TGTGCCAGCAGCTACAGGGGGGGTCAGCCCCAGCATTTT. Full variable domain (missing parts from reference TRBV7-2 and TRBJ1-5): GAGVSQSPSNKVTEKGKDVELRCDPISGHTALYWYRQSLGQGLEFLIYFQGNSAPDKSGLPSDRFSAERTGGSVSTLTIQRTQQEDSAVYLCASSYRGGQPQHFGDGTRLSIL.

The chain has TRBV7-9 and TRBJ1-5; no definite D call. The V end was cut by 4 bases, the J end by 9 bases, with 13 bases between. Germline lookup yields CDR1 SEHNR and CDR2 FQNEAQ (reference sequence). There are 13 residues in the CDR3. This chain's CDR3 is CASSSGRRSPQHF. CDR3 in DNA: TGTGCCAGCAGCTCAGGACGGAGGTCGCCCCAGCATTTT.

This chain links TRBV3-1 with TRBJ2-7, with 7 bases lining up with TRBD1. The V gene end was trimmed by 1 base and the J gene end by 3 bases; junction bases not matched to a gene: 6. Looked up from germline, CDR1 is LGHDT and CDR2 is YNNKEL (reference sequence). The CDR3 is made up of 15 amino acids. The CDR3 DNA reads TGTGCCAGCAGCCAAGCTACAGGGGTAGGCTACGAGCAGTACTTC. Its protein product is CASSQATGVGYEQYF.

In this sample, this clonotype turned up a few times. In nucleotides, the CDR3 is TGTGCCAGCAGCCGGACAGGGGAAGAGACTGAGCAGTTCTTC. Its translation is CASSRTGEETEQFF. This sequence joins TRBV7-9 and TRBJ2-1, with TRBD1 identical over 9 bases. There are 14 residues in the CDR3. Germline CDR1 reads SEHNR; CDR2 reads FQNEAQ (reference sequence). V dropped 5 bases and J dropped 9; count of bases not matched to a gene: 8.

This clonotype was seen repeatedly, ten times or more. This chain uses TRBV7-9 with TRBJ2-7; D is perhaps TRBD1 or TRBD2 (5 bases each). The CDR3 is 16 residues long. CDR1 and CDR2 (germline): SEHNR, FQNEAQ (reference sequence). Trimming stripped 5 bases from V and 3 bases from J, with 20 bases between. Here the CDR3 reads CASSPVPGRQLYEQYF. The CDR3 bases are TGTGCCAGCAGCCCGGTCCCGGGACGTCAACTCTACGAGCAGTACTTC.

This clonotype was seen only a few times. The chain has TRBV28 and TRBJ2-7; 9 nucleotides agree with TRBD1. V lost 3 bases and J lost 2; bases outside the gene matches: 8. The CDR3 sequence is 16 residues long. Per the germline V gene, CDR1 is MDHEN and CDR2 is SYDVKM. The DNA of the CDR3 is TGTGCCAGCAGTTTCGCCCCCGGGACAGGGACCTACGAGCAGTACTTC. Translated, it gives CASSFAPGTGTYEQYF.

A few counts support this clonotype. V usage is TRBV4-1 and J usage is TRBJ1-1; 7 bases agree with TRBD1. V trimming: 1 base; J trimming: 7 bases; junction bases outside the gene matches: 0. Per the germline V gene, CDR1 is MGHRA and CDR2 is YSYEKL. The CDR3 has 12 amino acids. CDR3 coding DNA: TGCGCCAGCAGCCAAGCAGGGGGTGAAGCTTTCTTT. This gives the protein CASSQAGGEAFF.

J is TRBJ1-2 and V is TRBV3-1; 8 positions agree with TRBD1. Germline V lookup: CDR1 LGHDT, CDR2 YNNKEL (reference sequence). V was pared by 2 bases and J by 6 bases, with 14 bases of the junction left unmatched. The CDR3 runs 17 residues. The CDR3 DNA sequence: TGTGCCAGCAGCCAAAGGTGGGCAGGGGGCGCGATAGATGGCTACACCTTC. Translating gives CASSQRWAGGAIDGYTF.

This clonotype has at least ten counts. The chain employs TRBV27 and TRBJ1-4; perhaps TRBD1 as D (5 bases). The germline V gene encodes CDR1 MNHEY and CDR2 SMNVEV (reference sequence). This CDR3 is built from 16 residues. Trimming shortened V by 3 bases and J by 10 bases, and 21 bases separated the two germline ends. The CDR3 coding sequence is TGTGCCAGCAGTTTGGGAGACAGTATTGGGTGGGGAAAACTGTTTTTT. It codes for CASSLGDSIGWGKLFF.

The chain joins TRBV7-2 to TRBJ1-3; 8 nucleotides match TRBD1. The CDR3 runs 18 residues. V lost 5 bases and J lost 6; bases outside the gene matches: 18. Germline CDR1 is SGHTA and CDR2 is FQGNSA. Here the CDR3 reads CASSPFYPRGRPLNTIYF. CDR3 in DNA: TGTGCCAGCAGCCCGTTCTACCCCAGGGGGCGACCCCTAAACACCATATATTTT.

The J gene is TRBJ2-3, the V gene TRBV20-1; D unresolved. In germline, CDR1 is DFQATT, CDR2 SNEGSKA (reference sequence). The CDR3 extends over 12 amino acids. V lost 6 bases, J lost 9 bases, and 16 bases lay in between. CDR3 residues: CSATPTRGTQYF. CDR3 bases: TGCAGTGCAACCCCGACAAGAGGCACGCAGTATTTT.

The chain couples TRBV14 to TRBJ1-6; TRBD1 aligns across 8 bases. Germline V CDR1 and CDR2: SGHDN, FVKESK. With V trimmed by 0 bases and J by 9 bases, 4 bases remained unmatched. CDR3 length: 15 residues. CDR3 nucleotides: TGTGCCAGCAGCCAAGACAGGGGGCTAAGTTCACCCCTCCACTTT. Amino acid sequence: CASSQDRGLSSPLHF.

In its sample, this clonotype was seen many times. The rearrangement links TRBV7-2 to TRBJ1-1; D gene uncertain. Germline V gene data show CDR1 as SGHTA and CDR2 as FQGNSA. This CDR3 region has 15 residues. The V gene lost 1 base and the J gene lost 0 bases, with 9 bases spanning the gap. CDR3 sequence (DNA): TGTGCCAGCAGCTTAGTTGCCGGCCTGAACACTGAAGCTTTCTTT. Translated: CASSLVAGLNTEAFF. The full variable domain, in which reference TRBV7-2 and TRBJ1-1 provide the parts outside the CDR3, is GAGVSQSPSNKVTEKGKDVELRCDPISGHTALYWYRQSLGQGLEFLIYFQGNSAPDKSGLPSDRFSAERTGGSVSTLTIQRTQQEDSAVYLCASSLVAGLNTEAFFGQGTRLTVV.

This clonotype was picked up many times. This CDR3 reads CASSSQGWGEKLFF. The CDR3 DNA follows: TGTGCCAGCAGTTCCCAGGGGTGGGGGGAAAAACTGTTTTTT. The genes are TRBV12-3 or TRBV12-4 and TRBJ1-4; possible D gene TRBD1, 6 bases. V was shortened by 4 bases and J by 8 bases, with 14 bases between the two germline ends. CDR3 length equals 14 residues.

This clonotype was picked up a small number of times. The V gene is TRBV29-1, the J gene TRBJ1-2; tentative D call: TRBD1 (5 bases). V lost 6 bases and J lost 10, with 15 bases in between. Germline V gene data show CDR1 as SQVTM and CDR2 as ANQGSEA. The length of the CDR3 is 11 residues. CDR3 sequence: CSVPHQGDYTF. DNA for the CDR3: TGCAGCGTGCCCCATCAAGGGGACTACACCTTC.

This clonotype was found a few times. J is TRBJ1-1 and V is TRBV18; D perhaps matches TRBD1 (5 bases). Germline V CDR1 and CDR2: KGHSH, LQKENI. Trimming took off 5 bases at V and 6 bases at J, with 13 bases between the two ends. This CDR3 has 13 residues. The CDR3, as DNA: TGTGCCAGCTCAGGGGCCCCAGTGGCTGAAGCTTTCTTT. This translates into CASSGAPVAEAFF.

This clonotype was seen a handful of times. This chain links TRBV11-2 with TRBJ2-3; D ambiguous. The CDR3 contains 13 residues. V lost 2 bases to trimming and J lost 5 bases, with 8 bases between them. Per germline, CDR1 SGHAT and CDR2 FQNNGV. The CDR3 spells CASSLNLGDTQYF. In DNA, the CDR3 is TGTGCCAGCAGCTTAAATCTGGGAGATACGCAGTATTTT.

This clonotype was detected a few times. CDR3 bases: TGTGCCAGCAGTATTACGGAGGATACGCAGTATTTT. It translates to CASSITEDTQYF. This chain joins TRBV6-2 or TRBV6-3 and TRBJ2-3, with no clear D. The germline CDR1 and CDR2 sequences are MNHEY and SVGEGT. The CDR3 is 12 amino acids. V lost 5 bases and J 6 bases, leaving 9 bases between the germline ends.

This clonotype came up many times. J is TRBJ2-1 and V is TRBV28; D gene uncertain. Trimming pared 8 bases from V and 7 bases from J, leaving 12 bases between. Germline values: CDR1 MDHEN, CDR2 SYDVKM. CDR3 length equals 12 residues. The CDR3 nucleotides read TGTGCCAGCTTCACCCTCAGGAATGAGCAGTTCTTC. Translating it yields CASFTLRNEQFF.

CDR3 sequence reads: CSVGHGQGTYQETQYF. The CDR3 bases are TGCAGCGTTGGTCATGGGCAGGGGACGTACCAAGAGACCCAGTACTTC. V is TRBV29-1 and J is TRBJ2-5; tentatively, D is TRBD1 (6 bases). CDR1 and CDR2 from the germline V gene are SQVTM and ANQGSEA. The ends were cut back, 4 bases at V and 0 bases at J, with 18 bases in the middle. CDR3 size: 16 residues.

Many counts were recorded for this clonotype. The DNA of the CDR3 is TGTGCCATCAGGGACACCCGAACTAGCGGGGGGGCAATTTACGAGCAGTACTTC. This translates into CAIRDTRTSGGAIYEQYF. This chain joins TRBV10-3 and TRBJ2-7; TRBD2 agrees at 13 bases. CDR3 length equals 18 residues. In germline, CDR1 is ENHRY, CDR2 SYGVKD. V was clipped by 6 bases and J by 4 bases; unmatched bases: 15.